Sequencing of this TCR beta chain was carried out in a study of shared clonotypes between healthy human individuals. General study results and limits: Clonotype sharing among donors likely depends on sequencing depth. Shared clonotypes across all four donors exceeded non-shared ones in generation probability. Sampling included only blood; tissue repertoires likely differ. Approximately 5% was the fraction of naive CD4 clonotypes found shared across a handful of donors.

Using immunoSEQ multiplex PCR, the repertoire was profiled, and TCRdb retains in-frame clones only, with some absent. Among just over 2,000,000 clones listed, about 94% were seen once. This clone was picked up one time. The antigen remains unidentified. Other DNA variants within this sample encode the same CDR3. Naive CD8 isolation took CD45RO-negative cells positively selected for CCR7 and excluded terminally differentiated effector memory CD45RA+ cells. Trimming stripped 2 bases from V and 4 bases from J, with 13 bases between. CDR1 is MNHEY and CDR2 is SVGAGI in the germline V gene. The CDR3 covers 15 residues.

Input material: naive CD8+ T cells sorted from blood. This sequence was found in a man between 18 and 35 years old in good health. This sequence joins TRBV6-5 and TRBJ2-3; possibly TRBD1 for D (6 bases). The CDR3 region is CASSYGAGVADTQYF. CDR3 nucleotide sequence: TGTGCCAGCAGTTACGGGGCAGGGGTTGCAGATACGCAGTATTTT.